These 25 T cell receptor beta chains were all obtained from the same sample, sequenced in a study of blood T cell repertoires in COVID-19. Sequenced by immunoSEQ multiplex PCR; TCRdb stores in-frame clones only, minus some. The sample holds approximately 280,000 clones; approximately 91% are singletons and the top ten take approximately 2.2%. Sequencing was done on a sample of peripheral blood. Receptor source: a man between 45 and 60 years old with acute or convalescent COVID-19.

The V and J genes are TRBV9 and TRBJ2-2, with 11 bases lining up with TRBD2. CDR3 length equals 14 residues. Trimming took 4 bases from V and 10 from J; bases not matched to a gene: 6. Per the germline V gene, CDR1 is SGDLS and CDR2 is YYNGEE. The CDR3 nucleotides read TGTGCCAGCAGCACTAGCGGGGGACCTACGGAGCTGTTTTTT. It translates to CASSTSGGPTELFF.

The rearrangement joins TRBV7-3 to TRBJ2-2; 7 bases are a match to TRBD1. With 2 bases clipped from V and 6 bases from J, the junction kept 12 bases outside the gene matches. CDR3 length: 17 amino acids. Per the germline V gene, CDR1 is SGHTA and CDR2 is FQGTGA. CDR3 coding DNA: TGTGCCAGCAGCTTATTCGGAGCAGGGGGTGGTGCCGGGGAGCTGTTTTTT. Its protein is CASSLFGAGGGAGELFF.

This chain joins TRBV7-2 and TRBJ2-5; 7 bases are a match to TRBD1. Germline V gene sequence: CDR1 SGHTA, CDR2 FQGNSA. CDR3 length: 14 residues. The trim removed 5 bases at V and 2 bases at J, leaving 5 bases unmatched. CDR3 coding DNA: TGTGCCAGCAGCCTGACAGGGTCTCAAGAGACCCAGTACTTC. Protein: CASSLTGSQETQYF. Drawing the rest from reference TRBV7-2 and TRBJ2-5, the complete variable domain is GAGVSQSPSNKVTEKGKDVELRCDPISGHTALYWYRQSLGQGLEFLIYFQGNSAPDKSGLPSDRFSAERTGGSVSTLTIQRTQQEDSAVYLCASSLTGSQETQYFGPGTRLLVL.

CDR3: CASSRRLAGGVTQETQYF. Written as DNA, the CDR3 is TGTGCCAGCAGCCGACGACTAGCGGGGGGGGTAACTCAAGAGACCCAGTACTTC. The chain carries TRBV7-8 and TRBJ2-5; 14 positions match TRBD2. Germline CDR1 reads SGHVS; CDR2 reads FQNEAQ. V shed 5 bases, J shed 2 bases, and the junction held 10 bases outside the gene matches. This CDR3 region has 18 residues. Full variable domain (remainder filled in from reference TRBV7-8 and TRBJ2-5): GAGVSQSPRYKVAKRGQDVALRCDPISGHVSLFWYQQALGQGPEFLTYFQNEAQLDKSGLPSDRFFAERPEGSVSTLKIQRTQQEDSAVYLCASSRRLAGGVTQETQYFGPGTRLLVL.

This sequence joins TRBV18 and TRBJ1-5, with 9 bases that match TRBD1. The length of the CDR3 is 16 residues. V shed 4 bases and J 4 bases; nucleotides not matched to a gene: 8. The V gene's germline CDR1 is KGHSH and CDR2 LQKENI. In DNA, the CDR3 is TGTGCCAGCTCACGGTCCACAGGGGGCCTAAATCAGCCCCAGCATTTT. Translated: CASSRSTGGLNQPQHF.

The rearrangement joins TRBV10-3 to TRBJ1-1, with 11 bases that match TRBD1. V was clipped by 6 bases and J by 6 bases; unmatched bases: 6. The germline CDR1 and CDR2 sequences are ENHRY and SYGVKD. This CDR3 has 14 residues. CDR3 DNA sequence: TGTGCCATCAGGATGGACAGGGGGCAGGCTGAAGCTTTCTTT. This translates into CAIRMDRGQAEAFF.

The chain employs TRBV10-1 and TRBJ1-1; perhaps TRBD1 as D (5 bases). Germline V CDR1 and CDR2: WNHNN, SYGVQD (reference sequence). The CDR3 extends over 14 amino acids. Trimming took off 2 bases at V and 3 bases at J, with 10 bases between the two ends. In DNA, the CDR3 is TGCGCCAGCAGTGAGAGGAGGGGAGACACTGAAGCTTTCTTT. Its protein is CASSERRGDTEAFF.

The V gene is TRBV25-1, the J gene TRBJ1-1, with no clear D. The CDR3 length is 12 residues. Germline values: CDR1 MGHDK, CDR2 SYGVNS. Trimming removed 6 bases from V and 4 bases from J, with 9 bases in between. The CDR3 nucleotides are TGTGCCAGCAGGGGTGCGGGCACTGAAGCTTTCTTT. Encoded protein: CASRGAGTEAFF. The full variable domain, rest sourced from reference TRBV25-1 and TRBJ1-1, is EADIYQTPRYLVIGTGKKITLECSQTMGHDKMYWYQQDPGMELHLIHYSYGVNSTEKGDLSSESTVSRIRTEHFPLTLESARPSHTSQYLCASRGAGTEAFFGQGTRLTVV.

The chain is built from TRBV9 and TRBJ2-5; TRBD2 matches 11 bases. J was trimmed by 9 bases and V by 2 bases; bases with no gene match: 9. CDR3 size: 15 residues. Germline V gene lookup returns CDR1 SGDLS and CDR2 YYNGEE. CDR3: CASSVATSGVEAQYF. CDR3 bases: TGTGCCAGCAGCGTCGCGACTAGCGGGGTTGAGGCCCAGTACTTC. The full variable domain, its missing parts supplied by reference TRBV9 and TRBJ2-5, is DSGVTQTPKHLITATGQRVTLRCSPRSGDLSVYWYQQSLDQGLQFLIQYYNGEERAKGNILERFSAQQFPDLHSELNLSSLELGDSALYFCASSVATSGVEAQYFGPGTRLLVL.

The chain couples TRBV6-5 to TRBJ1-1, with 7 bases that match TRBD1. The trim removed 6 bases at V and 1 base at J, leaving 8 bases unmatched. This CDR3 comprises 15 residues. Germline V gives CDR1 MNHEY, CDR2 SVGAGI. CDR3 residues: CASRDWTGSNTEAFF. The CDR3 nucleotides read TGTGCCAGCAGGGATTGGACAGGCTCGAACACTGAAGCTTTCTTT.

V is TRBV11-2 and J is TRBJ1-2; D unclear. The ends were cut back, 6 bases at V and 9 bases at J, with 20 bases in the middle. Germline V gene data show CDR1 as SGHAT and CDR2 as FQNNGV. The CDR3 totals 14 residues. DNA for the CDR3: TGTGCCAGCAGACCCGATGGGGAGATGTGGCGCTACACCTTC. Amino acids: CASRPDGEMWRYTF.

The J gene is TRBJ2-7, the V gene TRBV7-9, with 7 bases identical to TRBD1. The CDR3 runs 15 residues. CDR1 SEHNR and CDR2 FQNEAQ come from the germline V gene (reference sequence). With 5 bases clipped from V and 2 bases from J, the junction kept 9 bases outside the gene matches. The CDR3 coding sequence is TGTGCCAGCAGCCAACTATTGCAGGGGGCCTACGAGCAGTACTTC. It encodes CASSQLLQGAYEQYF.

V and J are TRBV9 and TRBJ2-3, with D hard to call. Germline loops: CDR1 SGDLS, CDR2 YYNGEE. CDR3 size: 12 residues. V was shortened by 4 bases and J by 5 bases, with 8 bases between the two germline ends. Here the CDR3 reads CASSRLKDTQYF. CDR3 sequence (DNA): TGTGCCAGCAGCCGGTTGAAAGATACGCAGTATTTT.

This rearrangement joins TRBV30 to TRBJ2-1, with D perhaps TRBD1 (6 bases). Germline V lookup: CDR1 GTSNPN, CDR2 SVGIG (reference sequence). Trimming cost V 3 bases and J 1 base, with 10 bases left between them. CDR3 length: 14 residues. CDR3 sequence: CAWRGADSYNEQFF. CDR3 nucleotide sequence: TGTGCCTGGAGGGGGGCAGATTCCTACAATGAGCAGTTCTTC.

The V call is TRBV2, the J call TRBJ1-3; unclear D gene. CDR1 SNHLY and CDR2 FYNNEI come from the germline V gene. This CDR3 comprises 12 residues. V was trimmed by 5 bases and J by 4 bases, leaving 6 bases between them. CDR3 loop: CASSSRGNTIYF. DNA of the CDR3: TGTGCCAGCAGTTCTCGGGGAAACACCATATATTTT.

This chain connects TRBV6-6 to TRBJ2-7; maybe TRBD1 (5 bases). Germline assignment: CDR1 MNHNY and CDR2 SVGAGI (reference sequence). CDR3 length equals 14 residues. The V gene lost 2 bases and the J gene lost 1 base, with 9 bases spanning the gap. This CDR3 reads CASSYTTESYEQYF. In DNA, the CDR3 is TGTGCCAGCAGTTACACGACAGAATCCTACGAGCAGTACTTC.

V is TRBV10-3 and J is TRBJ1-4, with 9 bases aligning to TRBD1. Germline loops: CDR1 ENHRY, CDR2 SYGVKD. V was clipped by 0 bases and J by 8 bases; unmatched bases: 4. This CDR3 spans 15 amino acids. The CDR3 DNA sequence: TGTGCCATCAGTGAGTCTGGGACAGGGAAAGAAAAACTGTTTTTT. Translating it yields CAISESGTGKEKLFF.

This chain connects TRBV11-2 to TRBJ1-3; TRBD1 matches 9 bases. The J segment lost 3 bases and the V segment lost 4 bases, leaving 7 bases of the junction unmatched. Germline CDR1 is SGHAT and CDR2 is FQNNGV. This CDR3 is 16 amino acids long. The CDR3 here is CASSYWTGEGGNTIYF. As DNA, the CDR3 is TGTGCCAGCAGCTACTGGACAGGGGAAGGTGGAAACACCATATATTTT.

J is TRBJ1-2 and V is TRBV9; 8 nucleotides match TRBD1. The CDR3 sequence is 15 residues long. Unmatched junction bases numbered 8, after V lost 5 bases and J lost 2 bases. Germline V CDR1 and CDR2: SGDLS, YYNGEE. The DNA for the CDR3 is TGTGCCAGCAGTTCGGGGGACAGGATCAACTATGGCTACACCTTC. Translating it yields CASSSGDRINYGYTF. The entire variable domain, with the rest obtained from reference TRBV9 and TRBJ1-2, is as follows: DSGVTQTPKHLITATGQRVTLRCSPRSGDLSVYWYQQSLDQGLQFLIQYYNGEERAKGNILERFSAQQFPDLHSELNLSSLELGDSALYFCASSSGDRINYGYTFGSGTRLTVV.

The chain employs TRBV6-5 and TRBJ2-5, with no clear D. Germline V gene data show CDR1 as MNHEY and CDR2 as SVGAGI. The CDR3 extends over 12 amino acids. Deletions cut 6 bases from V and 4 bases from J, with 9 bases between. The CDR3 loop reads CASSRTGETQYF. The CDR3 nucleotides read TGTGCCAGCAGCCGCACGGGAGAGACCCAGTACTTC.

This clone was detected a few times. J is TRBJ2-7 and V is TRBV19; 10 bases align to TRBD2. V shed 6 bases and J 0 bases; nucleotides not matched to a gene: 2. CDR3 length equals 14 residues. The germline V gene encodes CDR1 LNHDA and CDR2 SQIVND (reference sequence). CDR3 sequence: CASRLAGDSYEQYF. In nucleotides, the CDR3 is TGTGCCAGTAGGCTAGCGGGGGACTCCTACGAGCAGTACTTC.

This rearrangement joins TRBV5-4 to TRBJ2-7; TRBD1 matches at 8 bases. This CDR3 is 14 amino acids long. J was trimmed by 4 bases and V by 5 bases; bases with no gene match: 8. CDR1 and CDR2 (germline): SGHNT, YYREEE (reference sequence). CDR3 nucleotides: TGTGCCAGCAGAGCTTGGACAGGGCTATACGAGCAGTACTTC. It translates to CASRAWTGLYEQYF.

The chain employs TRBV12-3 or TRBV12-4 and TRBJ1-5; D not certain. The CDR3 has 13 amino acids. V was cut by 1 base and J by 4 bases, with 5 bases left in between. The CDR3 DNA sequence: TGTGCCAGCAGTTTAGGAGTTAATCAGCCCCAGCATTTT. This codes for CASSLGVNQPQHF.

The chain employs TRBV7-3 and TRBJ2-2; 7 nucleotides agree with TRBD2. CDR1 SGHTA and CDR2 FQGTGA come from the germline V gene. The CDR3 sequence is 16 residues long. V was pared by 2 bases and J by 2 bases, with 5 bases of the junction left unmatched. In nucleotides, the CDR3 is TGTGCCAGCAGCTTAGTCGGGGGGATAAACACCGGGGAGCTGTTTTTT. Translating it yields CASSLVGGINTGELFF.

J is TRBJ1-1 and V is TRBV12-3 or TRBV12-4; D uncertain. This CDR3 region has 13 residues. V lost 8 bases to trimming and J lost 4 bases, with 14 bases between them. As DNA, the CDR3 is TGTGCCAGCCGCCGGGAGCCGGCCACTGAAGCTTTCTTT. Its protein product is CASRREPATEAFF.